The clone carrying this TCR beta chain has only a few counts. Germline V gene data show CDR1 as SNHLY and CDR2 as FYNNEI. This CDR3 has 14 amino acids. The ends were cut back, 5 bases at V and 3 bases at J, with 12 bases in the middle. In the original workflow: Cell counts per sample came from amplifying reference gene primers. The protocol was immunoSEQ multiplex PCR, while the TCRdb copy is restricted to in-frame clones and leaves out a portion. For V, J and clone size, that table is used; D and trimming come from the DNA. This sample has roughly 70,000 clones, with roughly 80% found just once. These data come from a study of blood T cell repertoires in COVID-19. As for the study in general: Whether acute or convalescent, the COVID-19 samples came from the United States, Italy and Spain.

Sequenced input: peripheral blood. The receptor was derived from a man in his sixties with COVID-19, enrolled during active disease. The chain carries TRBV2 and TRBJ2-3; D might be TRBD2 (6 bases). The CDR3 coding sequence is TGTGCCAGCAGTCAGACTCGGGGGACAGATACGCAGTATTTT. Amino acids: CASSQTRGTDTQYF.